This T cell receptor (beta chain) was recovered during a study of CD4+ T cells in melanoma. Whole-study findings and limits: Diverse differentiation states were reported for melanoma neoantigen-specific CD4+ T cells. CD8+ T cell, macrophage and B cell function reportedly correlated with neoantigen-specific CD4+ T cells.

TCRdb keeps only in-frame clones here, not all; method: immunoSEQ multiplex PCR. Among 140,000 or so clones listed, around 90% were seen once. On this clone: The antigen remains undetermined.

This receptor was taken from a human donor with melanoma.

CDR3 loop: CASSPTGDAPPLHF. CDR3 in DNA: TGTGCCAGCAGCCCAACAGGGGACGCACCACCCCTCCACTTT. The V and J genes are TRBV7-9 and TRBJ1-6; the match to TRBD1 covers 7 bases. Germline lookup yields CDR1 SEHNR and CDR2 FQNEAQ (reference sequence). CDR3 length equals 14 residues. V trimming: 5 bases; J trimming: 11 bases; junction bases outside the gene matches: 9.